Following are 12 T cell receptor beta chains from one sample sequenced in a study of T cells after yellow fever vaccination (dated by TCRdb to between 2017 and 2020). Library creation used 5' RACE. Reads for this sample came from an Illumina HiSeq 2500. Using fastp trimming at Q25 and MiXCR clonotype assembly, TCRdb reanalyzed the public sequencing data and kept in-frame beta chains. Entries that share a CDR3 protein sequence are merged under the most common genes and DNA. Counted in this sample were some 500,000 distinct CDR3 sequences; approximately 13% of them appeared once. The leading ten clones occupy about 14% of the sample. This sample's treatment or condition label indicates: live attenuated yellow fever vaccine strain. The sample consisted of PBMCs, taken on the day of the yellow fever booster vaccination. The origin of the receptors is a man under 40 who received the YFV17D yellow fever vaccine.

CDR3 region: CASSPLVADTQYF. Here the CDR3 DNA reads TGTGCCAGCTCCCCTCTGGTGGCAGATACGCAGTATTTT. The V and J genes are TRBV7-2 and TRBJ2-3; D is undetermined. The V and J ends lost 8 bases and 4 bases respectively, with 13 bases between them. The CDR3 extends over 13 amino acids. Germline V gene data show CDR1 as SGHTA and CDR2 as FQGNSA.

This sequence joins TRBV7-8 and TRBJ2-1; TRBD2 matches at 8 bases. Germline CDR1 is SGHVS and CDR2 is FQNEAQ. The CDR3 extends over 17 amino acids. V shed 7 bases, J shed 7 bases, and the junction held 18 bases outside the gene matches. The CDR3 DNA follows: TGTGCCAGCACCCCCCCTTTGCGGTTTAAGCGGGAGAATGAGCAGTTCTTC. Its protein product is CASTPPLRFKRENEQFF. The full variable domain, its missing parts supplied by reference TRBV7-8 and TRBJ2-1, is GAGVSQSPRYKVAKRGQDVALRCDPISGHVSLFWYQQALGQGPEFLTYFQNEAQLDKSGLPSDRFFAERPEGSVSTLKIQRTQQEDSAVYLCASTPPLRFKRENEQFFGPGTRLTVL.

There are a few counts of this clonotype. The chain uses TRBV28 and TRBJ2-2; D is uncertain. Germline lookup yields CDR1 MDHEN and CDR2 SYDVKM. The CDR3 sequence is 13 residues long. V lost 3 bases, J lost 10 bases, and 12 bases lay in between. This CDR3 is CASSLSPGVELFF. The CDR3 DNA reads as TGTGCCAGCAGTTTGAGCCCGGGCGTGGAGCTGTTTTTT.

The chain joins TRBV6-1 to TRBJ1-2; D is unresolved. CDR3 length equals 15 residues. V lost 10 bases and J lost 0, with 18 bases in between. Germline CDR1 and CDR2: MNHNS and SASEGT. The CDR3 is CATLLDGRANYGYTF. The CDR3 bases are TGTGCCACCCTTCTGGACGGGAGGGCTAACTATGGCTACACCTTC.

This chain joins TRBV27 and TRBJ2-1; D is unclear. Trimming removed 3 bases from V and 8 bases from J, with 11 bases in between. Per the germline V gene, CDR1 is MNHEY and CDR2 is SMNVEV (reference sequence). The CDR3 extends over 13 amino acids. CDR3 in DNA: TGTGCCAGCAGTTTTCCCCCTTTCGATGAGCAGTTCTTC. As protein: CASSFPPFDEQFF.

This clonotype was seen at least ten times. The CDR3 loop reads CASSPPQSGRVGGELFF. Here the CDR3 DNA reads TGTGCCAGCAGCCCCCCCCAAAGCGGGAGGGTCGGCGGGGAGCTGTTTTTT. This chain joins TRBV11-2 and TRBJ2-2; 10 bases are shared with TRBD2. The CDR3 contains 17 residues. J was trimmed by 7 bases and V by 5 bases; bases with no gene match: 13. Germline V CDR1 and CDR2: SGHAT, FQNNGV.

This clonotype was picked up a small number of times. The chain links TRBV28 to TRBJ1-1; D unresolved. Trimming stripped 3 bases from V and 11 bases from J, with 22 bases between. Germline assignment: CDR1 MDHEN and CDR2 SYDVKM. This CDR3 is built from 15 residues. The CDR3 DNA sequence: TGTGCCAGCAGTTTTCCTGTTCGTGGGAGAGGTCGGGCTTTCTTT. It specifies CASSFPVRGRGRAFF.

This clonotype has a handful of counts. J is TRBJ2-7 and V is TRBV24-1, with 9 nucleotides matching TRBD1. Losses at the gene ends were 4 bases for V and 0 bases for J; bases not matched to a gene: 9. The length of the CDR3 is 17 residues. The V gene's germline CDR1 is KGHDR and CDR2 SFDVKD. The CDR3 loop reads CATSDDPRDRDSYEQYF. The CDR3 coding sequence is TGTGCCACCAGTGACGACCCCCGGGACAGGGACTCCTACGAGCAGTACTTC.

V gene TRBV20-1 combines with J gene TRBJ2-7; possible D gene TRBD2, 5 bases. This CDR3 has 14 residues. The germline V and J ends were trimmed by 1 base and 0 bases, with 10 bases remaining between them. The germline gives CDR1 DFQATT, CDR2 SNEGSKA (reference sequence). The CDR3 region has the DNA TGCAGTGCTAGAGCCCAGCGGCGCTCCTACGAGCAGTACTTC. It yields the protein CSARAQRRSYEQYF.

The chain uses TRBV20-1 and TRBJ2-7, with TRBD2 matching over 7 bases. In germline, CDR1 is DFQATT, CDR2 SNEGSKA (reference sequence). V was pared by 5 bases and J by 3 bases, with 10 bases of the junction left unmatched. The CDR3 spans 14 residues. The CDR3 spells CSAPRTSKDYEQYF. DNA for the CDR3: TGCAGTGCTCCTAGGACTAGTAAGGACTACGAGCAGTACTTC.

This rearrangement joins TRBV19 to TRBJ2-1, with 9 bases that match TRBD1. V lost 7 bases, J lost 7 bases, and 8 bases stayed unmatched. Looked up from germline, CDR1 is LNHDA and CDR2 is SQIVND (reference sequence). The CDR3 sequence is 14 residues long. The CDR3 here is CASTRGTGSNEQFF. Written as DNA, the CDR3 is TGTGCCAGTACCCGGGGGACAGGGTCAAATGAGCAGTTCTTC.

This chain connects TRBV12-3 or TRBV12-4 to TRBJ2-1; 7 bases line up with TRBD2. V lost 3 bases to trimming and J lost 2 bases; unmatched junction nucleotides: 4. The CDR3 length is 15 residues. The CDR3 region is CASSLAGEAYNEQFF. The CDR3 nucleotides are TGTGCCAGCAGTTTGGCGGGAGAGGCCTACAATGAGCAGTTCTTC.